This T cell receptor (beta chain) stems from a study of vaccination effects on CD4 cells after COVID-19. ViraFEST assay sequencing came after antigen-specific CD4+ T cells were expanded with viral peptide pools. CD4+ T cell isolation took place after nine to eleven days of culture. Researchers swapped half the medium for IL-2 medium on both days 3 and 7. In the case of this clone: The antigen is unknown.

Profiled with immunoSEQ multiplex PCR; TCRdb holds only in-frame clones, not every one. This sample has approximately 22,000 clones, with over 70% found just once. The clonotype comes from a human donor who received a COVID-19 vaccine. The sequencing used CD4+ T cells from PBMCs cultured with HCoV-229E spike peptides, collected before COVID-19 vaccination.

CDR3 protein: CASSRGIQDHEQFF. DNA for the CDR3: TGTGCCAGCAGCCGGGGCATACAGGACCATGAGCAGTTCTTC. V is TRBV5-4 and J is TRBJ2-1, with D perhaps assigned TRBD1 or TRBD2 (5 bases each). CDR3 length: 14 amino acids. Germline V CDR1 and CDR2: SGHNT, YYREEE (reference sequence). Trimming stripped 4 bases from V and 8 bases from J, with 16 bases between.